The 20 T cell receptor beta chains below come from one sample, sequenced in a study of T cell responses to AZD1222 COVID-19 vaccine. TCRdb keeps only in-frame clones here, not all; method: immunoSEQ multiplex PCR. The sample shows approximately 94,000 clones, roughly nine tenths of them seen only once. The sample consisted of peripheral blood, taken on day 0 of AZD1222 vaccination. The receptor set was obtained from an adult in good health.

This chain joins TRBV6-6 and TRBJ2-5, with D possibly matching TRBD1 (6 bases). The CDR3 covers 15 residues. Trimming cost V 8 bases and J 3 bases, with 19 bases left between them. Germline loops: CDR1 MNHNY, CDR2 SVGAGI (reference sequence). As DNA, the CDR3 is TGTGCCAGCGCCCTATCCGGGACATCTAAAGAGACCCAGTACTTC. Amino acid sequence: CASALSGTSKETQYF.

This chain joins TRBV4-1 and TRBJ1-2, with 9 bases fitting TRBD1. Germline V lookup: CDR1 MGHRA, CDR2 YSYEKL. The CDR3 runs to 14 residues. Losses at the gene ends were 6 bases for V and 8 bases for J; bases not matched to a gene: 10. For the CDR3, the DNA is TGCGCCAGCAGTCTACCGGGACAGGGTAGCGGCTACACCTTC. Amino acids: CASSLPGQGSGYTF.

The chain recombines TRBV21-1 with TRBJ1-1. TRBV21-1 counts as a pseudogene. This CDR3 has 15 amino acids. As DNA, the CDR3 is TGTGCCAGCCGCCTCCTACTCAGAGGGAACACTGAAGCTTTCTTT. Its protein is CASRLLLRGNTEAFF.

The CDR3 DNA reads as TGTGCCAGCAGCGACAGGGGGATACAGCCCCAGCATTTT. Translated, it gives CASSDRGIQPQHF. The V call is TRBV2, the J call TRBJ1-5; 9 positions agree with TRBD1. J was trimmed by 7 bases and V by 6 bases; bases with no gene match: 4. This CDR3 is 13 amino acids long. CDR1 is SNHLY and CDR2 is FYNNEI in the germline V gene.

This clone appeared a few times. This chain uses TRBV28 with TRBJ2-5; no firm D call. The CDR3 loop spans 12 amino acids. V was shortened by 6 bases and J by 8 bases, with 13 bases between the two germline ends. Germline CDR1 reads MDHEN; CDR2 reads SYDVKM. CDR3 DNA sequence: TGTGCCAGCAGCCTGCCGTATGTTACCCAGTACTTC. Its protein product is CASSLPYVTQYF. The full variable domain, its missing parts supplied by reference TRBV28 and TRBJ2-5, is DVKVTQSSRYLVKRTGEKVFLECVQDMDHENMFWYRQDPGLGLRLIYFSYDVKMKEKGDIPEGYSVSREKKERFSLILESASTNQTSMYLCASSLPYVTQYFGPGTRLLVL.

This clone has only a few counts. The CDR3 loop is CASSQGTSHTGELFF. DNA of the CDR3: TGTGCCAGCAGCCAAGGGACTTCCCACACCGGGGAGCTGTTTTTT. The rearrangement joins TRBV3-1 (or the pseudogene TRBV3-2) to TRBJ2-2; tentatively, D is TRBD2 (5 bases). Trimming shortened V by 1 base and J by 3 bases, and 9 bases separated the two germline ends. The CDR3 consists of 15 residues. The germline V gene has CDR1 LGHDT and CDR2 YNNKEL (reference sequence).

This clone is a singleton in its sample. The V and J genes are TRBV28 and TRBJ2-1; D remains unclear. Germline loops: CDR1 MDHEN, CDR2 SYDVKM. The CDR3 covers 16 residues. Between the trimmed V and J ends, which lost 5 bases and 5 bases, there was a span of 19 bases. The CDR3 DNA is TGTGCCAGCAGTCCCCCCCGGCCTATCCGAAACAATGAGCAGTTCTTC. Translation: CASSPPRPIRNNEQFF.

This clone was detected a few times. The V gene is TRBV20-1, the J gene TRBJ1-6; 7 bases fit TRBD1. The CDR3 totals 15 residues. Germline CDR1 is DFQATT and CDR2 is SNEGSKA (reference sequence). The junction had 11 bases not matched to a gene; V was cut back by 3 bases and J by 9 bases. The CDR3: CSASSGTAMGSPLHF. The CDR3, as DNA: TGCAGTGCTAGTTCCGGGACAGCCATGGGTTCACCCCTCCACTTT.

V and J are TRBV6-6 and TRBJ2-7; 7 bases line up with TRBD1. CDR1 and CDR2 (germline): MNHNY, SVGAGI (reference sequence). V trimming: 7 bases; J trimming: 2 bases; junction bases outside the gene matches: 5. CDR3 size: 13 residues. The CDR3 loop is CASNRDRAYEQYF. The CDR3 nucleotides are TGTGCCAGCAACAGGGACAGAGCCTACGAGCAGTACTTC.

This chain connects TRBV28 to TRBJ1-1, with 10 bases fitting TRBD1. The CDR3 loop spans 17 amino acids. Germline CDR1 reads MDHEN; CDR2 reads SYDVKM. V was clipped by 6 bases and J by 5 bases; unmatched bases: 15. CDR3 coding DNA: TGTGCCAGCAGAATTACACCCGACAGGGGGCCGGAGACTGAAGCTTTCTTT. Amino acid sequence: CASRITPDRGPETEAFF.

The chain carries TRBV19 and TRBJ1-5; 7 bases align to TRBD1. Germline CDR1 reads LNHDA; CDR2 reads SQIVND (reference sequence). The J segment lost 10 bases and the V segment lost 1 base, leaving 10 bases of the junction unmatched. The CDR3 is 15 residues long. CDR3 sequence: CASSIGAGGDSPQHF. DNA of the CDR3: TGTGCCAGTAGTATAGGAGCAGGGGGAGATTCTCCCCAGCATTTT.

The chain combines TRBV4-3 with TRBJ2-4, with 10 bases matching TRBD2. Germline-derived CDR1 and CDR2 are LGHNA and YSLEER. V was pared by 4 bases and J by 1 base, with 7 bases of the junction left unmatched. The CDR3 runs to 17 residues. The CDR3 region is CASSLHSSGSAKNIQYF. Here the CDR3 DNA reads TGCGCCAGCAGCCTTCACTCTAGCGGGAGTGCCAAAAACATTCAGTACTTC.

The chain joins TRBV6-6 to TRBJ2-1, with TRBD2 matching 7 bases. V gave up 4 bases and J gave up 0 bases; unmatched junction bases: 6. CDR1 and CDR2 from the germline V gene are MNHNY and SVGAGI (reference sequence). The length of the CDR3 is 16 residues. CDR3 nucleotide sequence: TGTGCCAGCAGTTTGACTAGCAGGAGCTCCTACAATGAGCAGTTCTTC. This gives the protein CASSLTSRSSYNEQFF.

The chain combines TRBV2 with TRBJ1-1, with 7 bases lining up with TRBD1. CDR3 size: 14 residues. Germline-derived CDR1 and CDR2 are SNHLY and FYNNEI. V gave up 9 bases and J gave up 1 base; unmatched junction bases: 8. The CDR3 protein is CASLGQPTNTEAFF. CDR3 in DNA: TGTGCCAGTTTGGGACAGCCTACGAACACTGAAGCTTTCTTT.

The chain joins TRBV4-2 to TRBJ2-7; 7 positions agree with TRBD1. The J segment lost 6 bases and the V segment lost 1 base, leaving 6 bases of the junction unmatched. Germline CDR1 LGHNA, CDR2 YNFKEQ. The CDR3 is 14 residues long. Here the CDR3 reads CASSQVRAGGEQYF. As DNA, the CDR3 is TGTGCCAGCAGCCAAGTAAGGGCAGGGGGCGAGCAGTACTTC.

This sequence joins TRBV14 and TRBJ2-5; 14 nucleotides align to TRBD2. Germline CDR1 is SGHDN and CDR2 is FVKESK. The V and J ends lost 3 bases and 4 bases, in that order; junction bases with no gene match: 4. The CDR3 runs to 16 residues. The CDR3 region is CASSHPTSGRAETQYF. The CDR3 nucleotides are TGTGCCAGCAGCCACCCGACTAGCGGGAGGGCAGAGACCCAGTACTTC.

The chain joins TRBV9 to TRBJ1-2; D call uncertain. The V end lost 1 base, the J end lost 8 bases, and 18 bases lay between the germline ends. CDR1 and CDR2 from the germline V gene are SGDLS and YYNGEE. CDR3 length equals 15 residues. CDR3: CASSVTGDWSLGYTF. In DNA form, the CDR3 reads TGTGCCAGCAGCGTAACCGGAGATTGGTCCTTAGGCTACACCTTC. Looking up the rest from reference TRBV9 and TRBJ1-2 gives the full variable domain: DSGVTQTPKHLITATGQRVTLRCSPRSGDLSVYWYQQSLDQGLQFLIQYYNGEERAKGNILERFSAQQFPDLHSELNLSSLELGDSALYFCASSVTGDWSLGYTFGSGTRLTVV.

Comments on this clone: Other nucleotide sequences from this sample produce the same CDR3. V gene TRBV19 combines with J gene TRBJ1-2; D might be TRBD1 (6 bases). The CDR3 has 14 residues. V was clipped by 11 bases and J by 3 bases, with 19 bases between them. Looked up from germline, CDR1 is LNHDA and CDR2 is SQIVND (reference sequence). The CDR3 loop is CAVGATGGYYGYTF. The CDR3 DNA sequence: TGTGCCGTGGGGGCGACAGGCGGTTACTATGGCTACACCTTC.

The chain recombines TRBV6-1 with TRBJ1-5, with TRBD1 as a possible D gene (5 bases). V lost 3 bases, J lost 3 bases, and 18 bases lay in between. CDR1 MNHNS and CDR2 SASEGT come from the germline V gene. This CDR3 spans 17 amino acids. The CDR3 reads CASSDKLSWGVNQPQHF. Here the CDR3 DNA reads TGTGCCAGCAGTGACAAGTTATCATGGGGCGTCAATCAGCCCCAGCATTTT.

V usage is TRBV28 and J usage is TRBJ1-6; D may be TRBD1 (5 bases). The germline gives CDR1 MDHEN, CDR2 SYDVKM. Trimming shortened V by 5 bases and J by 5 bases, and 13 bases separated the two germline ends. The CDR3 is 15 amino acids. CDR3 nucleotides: TGTGCCAGCAGTCCCATGACAGTCAATAATTCACCCCTCCACTTT. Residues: CASSPMTVNNSPLHF.